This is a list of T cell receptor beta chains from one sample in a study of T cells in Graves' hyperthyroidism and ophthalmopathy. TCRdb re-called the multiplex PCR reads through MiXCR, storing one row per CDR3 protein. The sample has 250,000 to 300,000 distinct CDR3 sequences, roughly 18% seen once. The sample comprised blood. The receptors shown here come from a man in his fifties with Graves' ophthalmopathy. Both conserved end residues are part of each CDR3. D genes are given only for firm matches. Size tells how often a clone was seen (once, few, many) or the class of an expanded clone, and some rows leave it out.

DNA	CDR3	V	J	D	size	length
TGCAGTGCTAGAGCTCCCTTTTCTGGACTAAGCTCCTACAATGAGCAGTTCTTC	CSARAPFSGLSSYNEQFF	TRBV20-1	TRBJ2-1	NA	many	18
TGTGCCAGCAGCTTAGCAGATCACGGGAAGAGGTTCTTC	CASSLADHGKRFF	TRBV11-3	TRBJ2-1	NA	NA	13
TGTGCCAGCAGCCCCCCAGGGGACACTGAAGCTTTCTTT	CASSPPGDTEAFF	TRBV5-8	TRBJ1-1	NA	few	13
TGTGCCAGCAGCCAAGGCCCCGTTAGCGGGAAAAGCTCCTACGAGCAGTACTTC	CASSQGPVSGKSSYEQYF	TRBV3-1	TRBJ2-7	TRBD2	many	18
TGCGCCAGCAGCCAAGGGCAACAGGGGTCCTACGAGCAGTACTTC	CASSQGQQGSYEQYF	TRBV4-1	TRBJ2-7	TRBD1	few	15
TGCGCCAGCAGCCCCAAGCAGGGGGCCAGCACAGATACGCAGTATTTT	CASSPKQGASTDTQYF	TRBV4-1	TRBJ2-3	TRBD1	NA	16
TGCAGTGCTAGGGCCCTGACTAGCGGGGAGACAGATATGCAGTATTTT	CSARALTSGETDMQYF	TRBV20-1	TRBJ2-3	TRBD2	NA	16
TGCGCCAGCGCCCGGGACAGGACCACAGATACGCAGTATTTT	CASARDRTTDTQYF	TRBV5-1	TRBJ2-3	TRBD1	many	14
TGTGCCAGCAGCCCCACTGGGTGGGCGGGAGGTAGTAGGGGCACAGATACGCAGTATTTT	CASSPTGWAGGSRGTDTQYF	TRBV7-8	TRBJ2-3	TRBD2	many	20
TGTGCCTGGAGTTTGAAGTTATGGAGGGAAGCTTTCTTT	CAWSLKLWREAFF	TRBV30	TRBJ1-1	NA	many	13
TGCGCCAGCAGCCAAGAGAGGAGCGGGAGAGGTACGCAGTATTTT	CASSQERSGRGTQYF	TRBV4-1	TRBJ2-3	TRBD2	few	15
TGTGCCAGCCGACAGGGGAATTCCGGGGCCAACGTCCTGACTTTC	CASRQGNSGANVLTF	TRBV6-1	TRBJ2-6	TRBD1	few	15
TGTGCCAGCAGTCGAACACCTAGCGATGAGCAGTTCTTC	CASSRTPSDEQFF	TRBV5-4	TRBJ2-1	NA	many	13
TGTGCCAGCAGCTTCGTCAGGGGTCCACAAGAGACCCAGTACTTC	CASSFVRGPQETQYF	TRBV11-2	TRBJ2-5	NA	many	15
TGTGCCAGCAGGCCCTTTGCCTGGGACATCATTGAAGAGAACACTGAAGCTTTCTTT	CASRPFAWDIIEENTEAFF	TRBV28	TRBJ1-1	NA	many	19
TGTGCCAGCAGTTTAAATCGTCACTCTGGAAACACCATATATTTT	CASSLNRHSGNTIYF	TRBV6-5	TRBJ1-3	NA	NA	15
TGTGCCAGCAGCCCCAGGGCATGGGGTGAGCAGTTCTTC	CASSPRAWGEQFF	TRBV6-1	TRBJ2-1	NA	NA	13
TGTGCCAGCAGCTTAGAACAAACTAGCGGACCTAACACCGGGGAGCTGTTTTTT	CASSLEQTSGPNTGELFF	TRBV11-2	TRBJ2-2	TRBD2	many	18
TGTGCCAGCAGTTATTCCGGACCCTACGAGCAGTACTTC	CASSYSGPYEQYF	TRBV6-2/TRBV6-3	TRBJ2-7	NA	many	13
TGTGCCAGCAGTTCCCTCTACAGGGTCGGGGAGACCCAGTACTTC	CASSSLYRVGETQYF	TRBV28	TRBJ2-5	NA	NA	15
TGTGCCAGCAATGGAGTAGGGCGGGAGCAGTACTTC	CASNGVGREQYF	TRBV28	TRBJ2-7	NA	few	12
TGTGCCAGCAGCTTAAAGGGCCTTAGGACAATTTACAATGAGCAGTTCTTC	CASSLKGLRTIYNEQFF	TRBV7-3	TRBJ2-1	NA	few	17
TGCGCCAGCAGTGAGGTTAAGGTTCGACATCCGGGGGAGACCCAGTACTTC	CASSEVKVRHPGETQYF	TRBV10-1	TRBJ2-5	NA	NA	17
TGTGCCAGCAGTTTATTGGCACTGGGACAGGGTACGAGGGGGGACACTGAAGCTTTCTTT	CASSLLALGQGTRGDTEAFF	TRBV27	TRBJ1-1	TRBD1	many	20
TGTGCCAGCAGCTCGGGGGTTACCCGGTACGAGCAGTACTTC	CASSSGVTRYEQYF	TRBV3-1	TRBJ2-7	NA	many	14
TGCGCCAGCTCTCAACAGGTGAACACTGAAGCTTTCTTT	CASSQQVNTEAFF	TRBV5-1	TRBJ1-1	NA	many	13
TGCAGTGCTAGACAGGGAGCGGGAGGGCCCTCCTCCTACGAGCAGTACTTC	CSARQGAGGPSSYEQYF	TRBV20-1	TRBJ2-7	TRBD2	NA	17
TGTGCCATCAGTTTAGCGGAGGGGCGCGACGAGCAGTTCTTC	CAISLAEGRDEQFF	TRBV10-3	TRBJ2-1	NA	NA	14
TGTGCCAGCAGTTACGGGGGTAGGGGGCGAGGCTATGGCTACACCTTC	CASSYGGRGRGYGYTF	TRBV6-6	TRBJ1-2	TRBD1	NA	16
TGTGCCAGCAGTCGAGAGGGGTCGACGTATGGCTACACCTTC	CASSREGSTYGYTF	TRBV9	TRBJ1-2	NA	few	14
TGTGCCAGCAGTTTAAGGGGGGGACTCTACGAGCAGTACTTC	CASSLRGGLYEQYF	TRBV27	TRBJ2-7	NA	many	14
TGTGCCAGCTCCAAGACAGCCAGCAATCAGCCCCAGCATTTT	CASSKTASNQPQHF	TRBV2	TRBJ1-5	NA	many	14
TGTGCCAGTAGTGAGCCGACAGGGGGCAGCAATCAGCCCCAGCATTTT	CASSEPTGGSNQPQHF	TRBV19	TRBJ1-5	TRBD1	once	16
TGCGCCAGCAGCTTGGCGGCGGGATCTAGCACAGATACGCAGTATTTT	CASSLAAGSSTDTQYF	TRBV5-1	TRBJ2-3	NA	many	16
TGCGCCAGCAGCAGGAATGGGGAAGGGTATGGCTACACCTTC	CASSRNGEGYGYTF	TRBV5-1	TRBJ1-2	NA	many	14
TGTGCCAGCAACCCAGACAGTTACGAGCAGTACTTC	CASNPDSYEQYF	TRBV2	TRBJ2-7	NA	many	12
TGCGCCAGCAGCTTGATGGCGGGGGGCACAGATACGCAGTATTTT	CASSLMAGGTDTQYF	TRBV5-1	TRBJ2-3	TRBD2	many	15
TGTGCCAGCAGTTATACGACTTTCTACGAGCAGTACTTC	CASSYTTFYEQYF	TRBV6-5	TRBJ2-7	NA	NA	13
TGTGCCAGTTCTAGCGGGGGGAAAGATACGCAGTATTTT	CASSSGGKDTQYF	TRBV7-3	TRBJ2-3	TRBD2	many	13
TGCGCCAGCAGCATTTTGGGTGCAACTAATGAAAAACTGTTTTTT	CASSILGATNEKLFF	TRBV5-1	TRBJ1-4	NA	few	15
TGTGCCAGCAGCTTGGAAGTATATCAGCCCCAGCATTTT	CASSLEVYQPQHF	TRBV7-9	TRBJ1-5	NA	NA	13
TGTGCCAGCAGCCGGGACAGTTTTTACACTGAAGCTTTCTTT	CASSRDSFYTEAFF	TRBV5-8	TRBJ1-1	TRBD1	NA	14
TGCAGTGCTAGTATATACGGGTCTGGAAACACCATATATTTT	CSASIYGSGNTIYF	TRBV20-1	TRBJ1-3	NA	few	14
TGTGCCAGCAGCTCCCCAGCGGGAAGGCCAGATACGCAGTATTTT	CASSSPAGRPDTQYF	TRBV6-1	TRBJ2-3	TRBD2	few	15
TGTGCCAGCACCCTAGGCCGGAACTTGAAGAGCTCCTACAATGAGCAGTTCTTC	CASTLGRNLKSSYNEQFF	TRBV7-3	TRBJ2-1	NA	NA	18
TGTGCCAGCACCGCAGACTCGAACACCGGGGAGCTGTTTTTT	CASTADSNTGELFF	TRBV18	TRBJ2-2	NA	NA	14
TGTGCCATCTCCCGCAGGGGTTTCTCCTACGAGCAGTACTTC	CAISRRGFSYEQYF	TRBV10-3	TRBJ2-7	NA	NA	14
TGTGCCAGCAGCTTAGGGCTAGCGGTATACGAGCAGTACTTC	CASSLGLAVYEQYF	TRBV11-2	TRBJ2-7	TRBD2	many	14
TGCAGTGCTAGACCCATGGGACAGGGCGATTATCAGCCCCAGCATTTT	CSARPMGQGDYQPQHF	TRBV20-1	TRBJ1-5	TRBD1	few	16
TGTGCCAGCAGCACGGGACAGGGGCAACCGGGCTATGGCTACACCTTC	CASSTGQGQPGYGYTF	TRBV7-2	TRBJ1-2	TRBD1	many	16
TGCGCCAGTCAGAGGGGCGGCGCAGATACGCAGTATTTT	CASQRGGADTQYF	TRBV5-1	TRBJ2-3	NA	many	13
TGTGCCAGCAACACGCTGACAGGGTTAAAGACCTTC	CASNTLTGLKTF	TRBV28	TRBJ1-2	TRBD1	NA	12
TGCGCCAGCAGCTTGTCGGCAGCTCTTAATGAAAAACTGTTTTTT	CASSLSAALNEKLFF	TRBV5-1	TRBJ1-4	NA	few	15
TGTGCCAGCACCTCCGGGACGGCAGCCTACGAGCAGTACTTC	CASTSGTAAYEQYF	TRBV14	TRBJ2-7	NA	NA	14
TGTGCCAGTGATGAGGGAGGCCTCTACGAGCAGTACTTC	CASDEGGLYEQYF	TRBV6-1	TRBJ2-7	NA	NA	13